The T cell receptor (beta chain) described here comes from a study of response to subunit inactivated influenza vaccine. Overall study results and limits: A suggestion made by the authors is that each seasonal influenza vaccination recruits few new T cells.

TCRdb independently ran MiXCR on the RT-PCR reads; one entry per CDR3 protein. In the table there are roughly 780,000 distinct CDR3 sequences, around 18% of which are singletons. CDR3 size: 12 residues. Trimming took 1 base from V and 8 from J, leaving 3 bases between them. The germline gives CDR1 MGHRA, CDR2 YSYEKL. This clonotype was detected ten times or more. Its target is not known. The clonotype comes from a man aged 45-60 years who received an inactivated influenza vaccine. The V and J genes are TRBV4-1 and TRBJ1-6; D ambiguous. The sequenced sample was PBMCs from blood, obtained 5 to 6 days after vaccination. For the CDR3, the DNA is TGCGCCAGCAGCCAAGCTGATTCACCCCTCCACTTT. As protein: CASSQADSPLHF.